This is a list of T cell receptor beta chains from one sample in a study of blood T cell repertoires in COVID-19. Sequencing used immunoSEQ multiplex PCR; TCRdb keeps in-frame clones, though not all of them. Of about 250,000 clones listed, approximately 82% are singletons. Sequencing was carried out using PBMCs or T cells enriched from blood (not recorded which). The source is a middle-aged man who had been exposed to COVID-19. Each CDR3 is given with its conserved first and last residue. A D gene is named only where the DNA matches it firmly. Rows give clone size only sometimes, using once, few, many, or a class for an expanded clone.

>TRBV4-1|15|TRBD1|NA|TRBJ2-7
CASSHAGQGSYEQYF
TGCGCCAGCAGCCACGCGGGACAGGGGTCGTACGAGCAGTACTTC
>TRBV25-1|11|NA|NA|TRBJ2-2
CASSRVGELFF
TGTGCCAGCAGTCGGGTCGGGGAGCTGTTTTTT
>TRBV7-2|15|TRBD1|NA|TRBJ2-1
CASSLWDRGNNEQFF
TGTGCCAGCAGCTTGTGGGACAGGGGGAACAATGAGCAGTTCTTC
>TRBV27|14|TRBD1|many|TRBJ2-1
CASGQGSSYNEQFF
TGTGCCAGCGGACAGGGGAGCTCCTACAATGAGCAGTTCTTC
>TRBV7-7|15|TRBD2|NA|TRBJ2-5
CASSLEGTSGETQYF
TGTGCTAGCAGCCTAGAAGGGACTAGCGGAGAGACCCAGTACTTC
>TRBV5-5|16|TRBD1|NA|TRBJ1-5
CASSLDRGQGGQPQHF
TGTGCCAGCAGCTTGGATAGGGGACAGGGCGGCCAGCCCCAGCATTTT
>TRBV29-1|11|NA|once|TRBJ2-1
CSVGAANEQFF
TGCAGCGTTGGAGCGGCCAATGAGCAGTTCTTC
>TRBV2|13|NA|NA|TRBJ1-2
CASTGLQVNGYTF
TGTGCCAGCACGGGGTTGCAGGTGAATGGCTACACCTTC
>TRBV5-1|14|TRBD2|NA|TRBJ2-7
CASRAGTKSYEQYF
TGCGCCAGCAGGGCAGGGACTAAGTCCTACGAGCAGTACTTC
>TRBV10-2|16|TRBD1|NA|TRBJ1-5
CASSDGQGATRQPQHF
TGCGCCAGCAGTGATGGACAGGGGGCGACGCGACAGCCCCAGCATTTT
>TRBV5-4|15|TRBD1|NA|TRBJ1-1
CASSSAGGPNTEAFF
TGTGCCAGCAGCTCCGCAGGGGGGCCGAACACTGAAGCTTTCTTT
>TRBV5-1|14|NA|NA|TRBJ1-4
CASKNQGGDEKLFF
TGCGCCAGCAAGAACCAGGGCGGTGATGAAAAACTGTTTTTT
>TRBV28|13|NA|NA|TRBJ1-2
CASSPGGAYGYTF
TGTGCCAGCAGCCCGGGCGGGGCCTATGGCTACACCTTC
>TRBV19|15|NA|NA|TRBJ1-1
CASSMFSGLNTEAFF
TGTGCCAGTAGTATGTTTTCCGGGTTGAACACTGAAGCTTTCTTT
>TRBV18|13|NA|NA|TRBJ1-1
CASSPGYNTEAFF
TGTGCCAGCTCACCCGGGTACAACACTGAAGCTTTCTTT
>TRBV28|16|TRBD1|NA|TRBJ1-2
CASSPYPQGRRYGYTF
TGTGCCAGCAGTCCCTACCCACAGGGGCGAAGATATGGCTACACCTTC
>TRBV18|15|TRBD2|NA|TRBJ2-7
CASSQGLAGNHEQYF
TGTGCCAGCTCACAGGGACTAGCGGGAAACCACGAGCAGTACTTC
>TRBV5-5|19|TRBD1|few|TRBJ1-1
CASSFYLTGGNSMDTEAFF
TGTGCCAGCAGCTTCTATTTAACAGGGGGGAATTCTATGGACACTGAAGCTTTCTTT
>TRBV9|14|TRBD1|NA|TRBJ2-7
CASSVGQEPYEQYF
TGTGCCAGCAGCGTCGGACAGGAGCCCTACGAGCAGTACTTC
>TRBV11-2|16|NA|few|TRBJ1-4
CASSLVEGRVGEKLFF
TGTGCCAGCAGCTTAGTCGAGGGAAGGGTAGGGGAAAAACTGTTTTTT
>TRBV30|12|NA|NA|TRBJ1-3
CACRTAGNTIYF
TGTGCCTGCAGGACAGCTGGAAACACCATATATTTT
>TRBV5-1|15|TRBD2|few|TRBJ2-2
CASSSQLAGTGELFF
TGCGCCAGCAGCTCCCAACTAGCGGGAACCGGGGAGCTGTTTTTT
>TRBV29-1|13|NA|NA|TRBJ2-1
CSVGWRNYNEQFF
TGCAGCGTTGGGTGGCGGAACTACAATGAGCAGTTCTTC
>TRBV24-1|15|TRBD2|NA|TRBJ2-1
CATSSSGKVNNEQFF
TGTGCCACCAGCAGTAGCGGGAAAGTTAACAATGAGCAGTTCTTC
>TRBV5-3|16|TRBD1|NA|TRBJ2-7
CARSLTNRGTTYEQYF
TGTGCCAGAAGCTTAACGAACAGGGGAACTACCTACGAGCAGTACTTC
>TRBV10-3|11|NA|NA|TRBJ1-2
CAIAANYGYTF
TGTGCCATCGCGGCAAACTATGGCTACACCTTC
>TRBV7-8|12|NA|NA|TRBJ2-1
CASSQQGYMQFF
TGTGCCAGCAGCCAACAGGGTTACATGCAGTTCTTC